The clone carrying this T cell receptor beta chain was found a few times. J lost 7 bases, V lost 2 bases, and 7 bases had no gene match. Germline values: CDR1 SEHNR, CDR2 FQNEAQ (reference sequence). The CDR3 has 15 residues. The data belong to a study of blood T cell repertoires in COVID-19. Study in general: T cells, B-cell-depleted T cells, or PBMCs supplied cDNA or gDNA.

Profiled with immunoSEQ multiplex PCR; TCRdb holds only in-frame clones, not every one. The repertoire holds 110,000 or so clones, with about nine tenths as singletons. Sequenced material: peripheral blood. This chain links TRBV7-9 with TRBJ1-4; 7 bases fit TRBD1. This TCR was recovered from a human donor in a cohort sampled during active COVID-19. CDR3 coding DNA: TGTGCCAGCAGCTTAAACGCCAGGGGGAGTGAAAAACTGTTTTTT. Its protein product is CASSLNARGSEKLFF. The full variable domain, in which reference TRBV7-9 and TRBJ1-4 provide the parts outside the CDR3, is DTGVSQNPRHKITKRGQNVTFRCDPISEHNRLYWYRQTLGQGPEFLTYFQNEAQLEKSRLLSDRFSAERPKGSFSTLEIQRTEQGDSAMYLCASSLNARGSEKLFFGSGTQLSVL.